This T cell receptor (beta chain) was sequenced during a study of technical replicates of blood from a few donors (dated by TCRdb to the late 2010s). The germline V gene supplies CDR1 SGDLS and CDR2 YYNGEE. V lost 3 bases and J lost 4 bases, and the count of bases not matched to a germline gene is 15. CDR3 length: 18 amino acids, cysteine to phenylalanine. Left in the record is the CDR3 DNA by itself, 54 bases read in frame from the first base. Library preparation employed the immunoSEQ multiplex PCR assay. Here the immuneACCESS table is served through TCRdb, limited to in-frame sequences with V and J called. Missing clones are a known gap in these copies; in checked studies unresolved V genes cover under half, and the rest lacks a known reason. In all, the sample holds 60,000 to 80,000 clones, and almost 95% of those were seen once. The leading ten clones occupy roughly 0.4% of the sample. On this clone itself: No cognate antigen has been identified for it. No base quality values were provided; no much bigger clone lies one nucleotide off.

The source of this sequence is a human donor in good health. Sequencing was done on a sample of T cells isolated from PBMCs. The chain is encoded by TRBV9 joined to TRBJ1-3; a stretch of 8 junction bases matches TRBD1. For the CDR3, the sequence is CASSALPNQGAPGNTIYF. DNA sequence: TGTGCCAGCAGCGCTCTTCCGAATCAGGGGGCGCCGGGAAACACCATATATTTT.